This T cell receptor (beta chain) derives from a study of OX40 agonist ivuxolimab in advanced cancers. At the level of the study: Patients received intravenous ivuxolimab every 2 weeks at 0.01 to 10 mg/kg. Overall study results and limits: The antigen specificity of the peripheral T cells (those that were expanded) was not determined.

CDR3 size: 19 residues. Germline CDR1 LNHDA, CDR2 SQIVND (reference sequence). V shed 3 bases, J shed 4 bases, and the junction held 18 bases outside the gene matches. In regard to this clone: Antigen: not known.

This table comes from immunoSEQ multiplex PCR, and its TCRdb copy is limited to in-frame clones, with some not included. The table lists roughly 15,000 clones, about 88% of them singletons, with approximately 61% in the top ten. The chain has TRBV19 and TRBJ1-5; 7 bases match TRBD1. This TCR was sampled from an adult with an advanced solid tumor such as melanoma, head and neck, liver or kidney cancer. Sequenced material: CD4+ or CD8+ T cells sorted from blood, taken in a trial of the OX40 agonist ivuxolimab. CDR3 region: CASSISGVVPGGKNQPQHF. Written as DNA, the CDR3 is TGTGCCAGTAGTATTTCGGGTGTGGTTCCAGGGGGGAAAAATCAGCCCCAGCATTTT.